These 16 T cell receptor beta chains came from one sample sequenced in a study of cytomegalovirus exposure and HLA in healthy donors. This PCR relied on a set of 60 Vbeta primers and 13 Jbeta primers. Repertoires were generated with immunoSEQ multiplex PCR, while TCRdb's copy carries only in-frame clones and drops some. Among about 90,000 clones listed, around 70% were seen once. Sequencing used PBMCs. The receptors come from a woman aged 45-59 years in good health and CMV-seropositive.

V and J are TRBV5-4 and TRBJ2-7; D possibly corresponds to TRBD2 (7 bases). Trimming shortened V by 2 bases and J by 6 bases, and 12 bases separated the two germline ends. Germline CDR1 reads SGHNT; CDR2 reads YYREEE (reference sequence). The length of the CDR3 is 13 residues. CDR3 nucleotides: TGTGCCAGCAGCTTCTCAGGGGAGGGCGAGCAGTACTTC. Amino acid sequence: CASSFSGEGEQYF.

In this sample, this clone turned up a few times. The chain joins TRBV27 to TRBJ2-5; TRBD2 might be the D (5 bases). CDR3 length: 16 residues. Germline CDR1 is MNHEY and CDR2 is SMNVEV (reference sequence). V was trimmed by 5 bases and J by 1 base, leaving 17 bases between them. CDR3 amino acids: CASSRTALRAQETQYF. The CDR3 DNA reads TGTGCCAGCAGTCGAACTGCGTTGCGGGCCCAAGAGACCCAGTACTTC.

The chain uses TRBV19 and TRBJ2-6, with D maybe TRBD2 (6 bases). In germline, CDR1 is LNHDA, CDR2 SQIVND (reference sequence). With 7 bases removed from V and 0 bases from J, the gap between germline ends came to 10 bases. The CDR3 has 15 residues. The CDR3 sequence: CASTLGGSGANVLTF. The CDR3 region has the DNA TGTGCCAGTACCTTGGGGGGCTCTGGGGCCAACGTCCTGACTTTC.

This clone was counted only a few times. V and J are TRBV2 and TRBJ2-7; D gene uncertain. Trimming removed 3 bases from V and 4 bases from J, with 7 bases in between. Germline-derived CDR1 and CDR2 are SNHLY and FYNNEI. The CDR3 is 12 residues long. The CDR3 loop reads CASSDLRYEQYF. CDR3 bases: TGTGCCAGCAGTGACTTGCGGTACGAGCAGTACTTC. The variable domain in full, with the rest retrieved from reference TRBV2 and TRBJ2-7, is EPEVTQTPSHQVTQMGQEVILRCVPISNHLYFYWYRQILGQKVEFLVSFYNNEISEKSEIFDDQFSVERPDGSNFTLKIRSTKLEDSAMYFCASSDLRYEQYFGPGTRLTVT.

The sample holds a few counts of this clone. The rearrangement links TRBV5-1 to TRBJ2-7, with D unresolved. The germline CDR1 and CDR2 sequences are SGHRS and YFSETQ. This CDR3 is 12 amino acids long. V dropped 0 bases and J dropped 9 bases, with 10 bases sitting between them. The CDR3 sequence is CASSLELEVQYF. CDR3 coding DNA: TGCGCCAGCAGCTTGGAATTAGAGGTGCAGTACTTC. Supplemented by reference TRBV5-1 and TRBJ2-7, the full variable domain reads KAGVTQTPRYLIKTRGQQVTLSCSPISGHRSVSWYQQTPGQGLQFLFEYFSETQRNKGNFPGRFSGRQFSNSRSEMNVSTLELGDSALYLCASSLELEVQYFGPGTRLTVT.

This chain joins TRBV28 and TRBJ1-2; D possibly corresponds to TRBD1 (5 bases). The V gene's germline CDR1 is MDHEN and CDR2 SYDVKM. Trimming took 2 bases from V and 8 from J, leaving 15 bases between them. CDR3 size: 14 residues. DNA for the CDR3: TGTGCCAGCAGTTTAGGAGACAGCAGCGAGGGCTACACCTTC. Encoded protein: CASSLGDSSEGYTF.

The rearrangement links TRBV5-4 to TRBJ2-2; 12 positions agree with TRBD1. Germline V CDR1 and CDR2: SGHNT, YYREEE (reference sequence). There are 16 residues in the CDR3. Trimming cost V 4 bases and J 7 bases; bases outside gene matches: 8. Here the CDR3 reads CASSNPGQGAIGELFF. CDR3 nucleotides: TGTGCCAGCAGCAACCCGGGACAGGGGGCGATCGGGGAGCTGTTTTTT.

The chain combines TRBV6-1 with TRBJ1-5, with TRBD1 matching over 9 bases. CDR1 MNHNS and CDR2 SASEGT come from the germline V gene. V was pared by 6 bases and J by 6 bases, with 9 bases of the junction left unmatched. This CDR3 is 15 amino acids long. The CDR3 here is CASRGDRAEGQPQHF. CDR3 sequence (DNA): TGTGCCAGCAGGGGGGACAGGGCGGAGGGTCAGCCCCAGCATTTT.

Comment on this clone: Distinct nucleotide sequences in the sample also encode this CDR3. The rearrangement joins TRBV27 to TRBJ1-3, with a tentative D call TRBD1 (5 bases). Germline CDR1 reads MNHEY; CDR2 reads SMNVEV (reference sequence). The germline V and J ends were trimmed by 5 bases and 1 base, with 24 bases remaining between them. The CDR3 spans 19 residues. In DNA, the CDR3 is TGTGCCAGCAGTCTATTGGCGGGGGGTGATGTCTTGTCTGGAAACACCATATATTTT. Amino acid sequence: CASSLLAGGDVLSGNTIYF.

In DNA form, the CDR3 reads TGCGCCAGCAGCCAAGGGGTCCGGGACAGGGGGATAGATACGCAGTATTTT. This sequence encodes CASSQGVRDRGIDTQYF. The chain has TRBV4-3 and TRBJ2-3; 11 positions agree with TRBD1. Germline lookup yields CDR1 LGHNA and CDR2 YSLEER. This CDR3 contains 17 residues. The ends lost 1 base at V and 5 bases at J; junction bases unmatched: 8.

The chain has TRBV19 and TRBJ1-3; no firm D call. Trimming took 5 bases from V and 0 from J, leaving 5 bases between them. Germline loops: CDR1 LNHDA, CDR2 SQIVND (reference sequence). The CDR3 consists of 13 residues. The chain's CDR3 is CASSPSSGNTIYF. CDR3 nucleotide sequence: TGTGCCAGTAGTCCTAGCTCTGGAAACACCATATATTTT.

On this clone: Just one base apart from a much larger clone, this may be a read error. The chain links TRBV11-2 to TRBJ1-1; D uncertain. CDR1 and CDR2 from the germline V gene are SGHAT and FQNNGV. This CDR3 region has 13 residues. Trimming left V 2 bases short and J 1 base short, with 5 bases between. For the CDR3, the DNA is TGTGCCAGCAGCTTATCAGAGAACACTGAAGCTTTCTTT. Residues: CASSLSENTEAFF.

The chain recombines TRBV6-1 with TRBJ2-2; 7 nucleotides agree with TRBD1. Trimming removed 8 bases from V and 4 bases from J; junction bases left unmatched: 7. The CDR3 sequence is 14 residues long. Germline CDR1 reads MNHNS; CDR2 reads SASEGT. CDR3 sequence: CASQQGQVTGELFF. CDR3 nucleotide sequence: TGTGCCAGCCAACAGGGGCAGGTCACCGGGGAGCTGTTTTTT.

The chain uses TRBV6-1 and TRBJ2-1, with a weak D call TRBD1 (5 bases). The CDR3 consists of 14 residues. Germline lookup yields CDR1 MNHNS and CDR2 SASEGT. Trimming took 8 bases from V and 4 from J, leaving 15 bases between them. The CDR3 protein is CASGSQGAYNEQFF. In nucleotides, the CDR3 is TGTGCCAGCGGGTCGCAGGGTGCTTACAATGAGCAGTTCTTC.

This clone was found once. The CDR3 sequence is CASSRNAGSSYNEQFF. The CDR3 nucleotides are TGTGCCAGCAGCCGGAACGCGGGAAGCTCCTACAATGAGCAGTTCTTC. V usage is TRBV5-5 and J usage is TRBJ2-1, with TRBD2 as a possible D gene (6 bases). The CDR3 sequence is 16 residues long. V was shortened by 4 bases and J by 0 bases, with 14 bases between the two germline ends. Germline loops: CDR1 SGHKS, CDR2 YYEKEE (reference sequence).

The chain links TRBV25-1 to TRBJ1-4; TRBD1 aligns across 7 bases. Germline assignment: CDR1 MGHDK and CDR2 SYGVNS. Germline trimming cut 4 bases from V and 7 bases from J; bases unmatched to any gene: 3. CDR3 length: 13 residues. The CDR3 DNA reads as TGTGCCAGCAGTGCCCCAGGGGGTGAAAAACTGTTTTTT. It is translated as CASSAPGGEKLFF.